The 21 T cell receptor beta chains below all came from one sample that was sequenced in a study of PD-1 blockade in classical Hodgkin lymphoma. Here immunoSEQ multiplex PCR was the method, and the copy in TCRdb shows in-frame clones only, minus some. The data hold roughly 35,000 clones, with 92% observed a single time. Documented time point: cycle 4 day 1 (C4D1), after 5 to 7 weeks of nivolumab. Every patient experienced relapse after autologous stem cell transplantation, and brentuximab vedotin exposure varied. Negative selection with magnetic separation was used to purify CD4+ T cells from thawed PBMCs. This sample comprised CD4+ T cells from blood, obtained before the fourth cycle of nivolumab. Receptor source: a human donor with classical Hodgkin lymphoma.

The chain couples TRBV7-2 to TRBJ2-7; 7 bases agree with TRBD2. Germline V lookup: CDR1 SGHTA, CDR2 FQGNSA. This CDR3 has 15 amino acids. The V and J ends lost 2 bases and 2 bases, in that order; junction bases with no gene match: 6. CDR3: CASSLRAGPPYEQYF. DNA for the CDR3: TGTGCCAGCAGCTTAAGAGCGGGGCCCCCCTACGAGCAGTACTTC.

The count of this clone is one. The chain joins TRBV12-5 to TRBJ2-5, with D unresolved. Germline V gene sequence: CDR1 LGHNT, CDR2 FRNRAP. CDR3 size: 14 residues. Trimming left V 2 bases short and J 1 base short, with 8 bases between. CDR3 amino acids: CASGLLQSQETQYF. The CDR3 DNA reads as TGTGCTAGTGGTTTGCTACAATCCCAAGAGACCCAGTACTTC.

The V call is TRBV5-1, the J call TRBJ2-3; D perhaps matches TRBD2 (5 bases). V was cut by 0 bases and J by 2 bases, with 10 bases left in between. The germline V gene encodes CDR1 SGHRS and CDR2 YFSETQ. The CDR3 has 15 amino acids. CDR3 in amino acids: CASSLAASPTDTQYF. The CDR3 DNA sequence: TGCGCCAGCAGCTTGGCGGCTAGCCCCACAGATACGCAGTATTTT.

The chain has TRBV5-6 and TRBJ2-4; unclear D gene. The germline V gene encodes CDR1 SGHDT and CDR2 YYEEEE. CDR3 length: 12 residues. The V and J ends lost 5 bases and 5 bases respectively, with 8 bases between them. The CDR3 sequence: CASSFYQNIQYF. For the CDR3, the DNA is TGTGCCAGCAGTTTTTATCAAAACATTCAGTACTTC.

The CDR3 sequence is CASSQDGRTNNEQFF. The CDR3 DNA sequence: TGCGCCAGCAGCCAAGATGGCCGGACTAACAATGAGCAGTTCTTC. The rearrangement uses TRBV4-1 and TRBJ2-1; tentatively, D is TRBD2 (6 bases). In germline, CDR1 is MGHRA, CDR2 YSYEKL. The CDR3 is made up of 15 amino acids. Trimming pared 0 bases from V and 5 bases from J, leaving 11 bases between.

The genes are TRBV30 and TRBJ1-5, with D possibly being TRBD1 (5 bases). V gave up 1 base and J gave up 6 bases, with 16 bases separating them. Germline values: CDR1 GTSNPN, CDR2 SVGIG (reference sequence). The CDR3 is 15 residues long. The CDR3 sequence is CAWSDDWIDSQPQHF. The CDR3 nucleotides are TGTGCCTGGAGTGATGATTGGATAGACAGTCAGCCCCAGCATTTT.

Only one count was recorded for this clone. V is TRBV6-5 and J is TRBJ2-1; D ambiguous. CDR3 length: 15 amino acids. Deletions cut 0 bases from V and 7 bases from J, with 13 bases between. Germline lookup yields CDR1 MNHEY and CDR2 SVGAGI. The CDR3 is CASSYSPRLGNEQFF. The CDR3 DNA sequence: TGTGCCAGCAGTTACTCGCCCAGGTTGGGGAATGAGCAGTTCTTC.

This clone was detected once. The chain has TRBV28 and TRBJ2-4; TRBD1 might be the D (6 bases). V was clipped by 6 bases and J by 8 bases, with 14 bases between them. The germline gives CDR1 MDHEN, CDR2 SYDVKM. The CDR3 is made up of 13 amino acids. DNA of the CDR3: TGTGCCAGCAGGGGCCAGGGGTGGCACATTCAGTACTTC. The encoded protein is CASRGQGWHIQYF. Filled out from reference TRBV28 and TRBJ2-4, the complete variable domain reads DVKVTQSSRYLVKRTGEKVFLECVQDMDHENMFWYRQDPGLGLRLIYFSYDVKMKEKGDIPEGYSVSREKKERFSLILESASTNQTSMYLCASRGQGWHIQYFGAGTRLSVL.

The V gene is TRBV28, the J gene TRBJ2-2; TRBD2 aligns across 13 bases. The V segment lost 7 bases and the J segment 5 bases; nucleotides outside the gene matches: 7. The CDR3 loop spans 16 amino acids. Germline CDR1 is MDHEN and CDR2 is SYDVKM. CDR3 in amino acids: CASIRTSGRTTGELFF. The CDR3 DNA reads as TGTGCCAGCATCCGGACTAGCGGGAGAACGACCGGGGAGCTGTTTTTT.

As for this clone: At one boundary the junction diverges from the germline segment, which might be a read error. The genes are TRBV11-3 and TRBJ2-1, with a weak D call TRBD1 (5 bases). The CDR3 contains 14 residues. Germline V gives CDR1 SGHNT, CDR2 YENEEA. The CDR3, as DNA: TGTGCCAGCAGCCCCCAGGGATCGAGGAATGGGCAGTTCTTC. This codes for CASSPQGSRNGQFF.

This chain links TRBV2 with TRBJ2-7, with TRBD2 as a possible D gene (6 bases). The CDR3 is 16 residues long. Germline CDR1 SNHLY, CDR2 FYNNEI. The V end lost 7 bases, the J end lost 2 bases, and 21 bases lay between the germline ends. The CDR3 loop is CASILNRDSLPYEQYF. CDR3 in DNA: TGTGCCAGCATTCTAAACCGGGACTCTCTTCCCTACGAGCAGTACTTC. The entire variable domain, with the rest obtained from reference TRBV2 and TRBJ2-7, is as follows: EPEVTQTPSHQVTQMGQEVILRCVPISNHLYFYWYRQILGQKVEFLVSFYNNEISEKSEIFDDQFSVERPDGSNFTLKIRSTKLEDSAMYFCASILNRDSLPYEQYFGPGTRLTVT.

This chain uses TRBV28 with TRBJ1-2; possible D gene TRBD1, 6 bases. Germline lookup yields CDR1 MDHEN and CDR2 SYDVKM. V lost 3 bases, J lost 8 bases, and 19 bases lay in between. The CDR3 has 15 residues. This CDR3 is CASSFTNRVGIGYTF. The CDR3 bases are TGTGCCAGCAGTTTTACGAACAGGGTCGGGATCGGCTACACCTTC.

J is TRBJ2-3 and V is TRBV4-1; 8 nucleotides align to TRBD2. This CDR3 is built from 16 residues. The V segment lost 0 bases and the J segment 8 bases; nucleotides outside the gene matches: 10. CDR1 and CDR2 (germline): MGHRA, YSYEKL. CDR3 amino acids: CASSQDGSGGPGTQYF. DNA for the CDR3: TGCGCCAGCAGCCAAGATGGGTCGGGAGGGCCAGGTACGCAGTATTTT.

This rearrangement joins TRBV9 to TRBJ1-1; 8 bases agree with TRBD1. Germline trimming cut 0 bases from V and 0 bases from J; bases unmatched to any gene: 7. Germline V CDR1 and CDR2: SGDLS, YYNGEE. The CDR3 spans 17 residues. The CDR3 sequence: CASSVATGALMNTEAFF. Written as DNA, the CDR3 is TGTGCCAGCAGCGTAGCGACAGGGGCCCTAATGAACACTGAAGCTTTCTTT.

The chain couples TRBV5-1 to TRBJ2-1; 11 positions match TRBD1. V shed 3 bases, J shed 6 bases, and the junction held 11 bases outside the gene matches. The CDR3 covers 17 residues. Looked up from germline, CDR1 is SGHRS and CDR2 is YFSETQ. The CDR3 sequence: CASSSKSLGTGGNEQFF. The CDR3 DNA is TGCGCCAGCAGCTCCAAATCTTTGGGGACAGGGGGCAATGAGCAGTTCTTC.

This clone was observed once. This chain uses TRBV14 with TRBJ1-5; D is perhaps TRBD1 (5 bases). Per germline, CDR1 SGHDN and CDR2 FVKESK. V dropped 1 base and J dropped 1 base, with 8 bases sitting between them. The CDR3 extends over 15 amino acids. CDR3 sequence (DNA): TGTGCCAGCAGCCAAGGGTCAGGGAGCAATCAGCCCCAGCATTTT. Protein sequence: CASSQGSGSNQPQHF.

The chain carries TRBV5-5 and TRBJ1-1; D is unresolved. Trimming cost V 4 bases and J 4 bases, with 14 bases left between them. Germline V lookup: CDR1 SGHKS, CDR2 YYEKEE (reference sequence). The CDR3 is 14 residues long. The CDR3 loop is CASSVGRILTEAFF. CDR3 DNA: TGTGCCAGCAGCGTGGGCAGGATCCTCACTGAAGCTTTCTTT.

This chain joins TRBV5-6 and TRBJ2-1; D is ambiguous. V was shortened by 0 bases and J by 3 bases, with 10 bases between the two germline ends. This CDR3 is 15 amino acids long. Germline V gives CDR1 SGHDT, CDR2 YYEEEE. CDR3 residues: CASSLDGLGYNEQFF. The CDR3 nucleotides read TGTGCCAGCAGCTTGGATGGGTTAGGCTACAATGAGCAGTTCTTC.

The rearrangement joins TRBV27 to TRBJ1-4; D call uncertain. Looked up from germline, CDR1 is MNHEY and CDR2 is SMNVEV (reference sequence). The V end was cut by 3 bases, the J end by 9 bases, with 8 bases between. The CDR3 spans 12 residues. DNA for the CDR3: TGTGCCAGCAGTTTGGTAAAGAAAAAACTGTTTTTT. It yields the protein CASSLVKKKLFF.

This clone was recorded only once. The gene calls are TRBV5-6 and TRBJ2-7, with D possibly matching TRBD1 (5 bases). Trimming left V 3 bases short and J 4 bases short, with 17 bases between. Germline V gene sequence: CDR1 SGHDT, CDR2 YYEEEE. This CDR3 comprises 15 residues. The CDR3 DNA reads TGTGCCAGCAGCTCCACAGGCGGCCGTGCGTACGAGCAGTACTTC. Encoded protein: CASSSTGGRAYEQYF.

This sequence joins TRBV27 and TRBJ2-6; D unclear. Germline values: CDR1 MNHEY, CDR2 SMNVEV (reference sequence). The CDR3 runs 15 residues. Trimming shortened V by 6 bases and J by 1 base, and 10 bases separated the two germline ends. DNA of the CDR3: TGTGCCAGCAGCCAACGGAGTTCTGGGGCCAACGTCCTGACTTTC. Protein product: CASSQRSSGANVLTF.